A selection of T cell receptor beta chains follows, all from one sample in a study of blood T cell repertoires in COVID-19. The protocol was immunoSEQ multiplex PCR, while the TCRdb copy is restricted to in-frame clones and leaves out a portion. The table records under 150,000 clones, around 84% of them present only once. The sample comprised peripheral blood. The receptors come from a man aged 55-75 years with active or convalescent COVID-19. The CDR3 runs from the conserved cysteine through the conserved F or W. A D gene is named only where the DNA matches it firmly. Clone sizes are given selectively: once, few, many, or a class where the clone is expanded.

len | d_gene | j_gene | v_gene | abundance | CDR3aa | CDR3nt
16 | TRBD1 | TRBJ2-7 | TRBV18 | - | CASSPPDRTGLYEQYF | TGTGCCAGCTCACCACCGGATCGGACAGGGTTATACGAGCAGTACTTC
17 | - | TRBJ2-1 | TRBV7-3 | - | CASSLASGGGSYNEQFF | TGTGCCAGCAGCTTAGCCTCAGGCGGAGGCTCCTACAATGAGCAGTTCTTC
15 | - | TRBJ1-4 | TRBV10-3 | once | CAISDGGLANEKLFF | TGTGCCATCAGTGATGGGGGGTTGGCTAATGAAAAACTGTTTTTT
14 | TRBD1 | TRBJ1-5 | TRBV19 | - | CASSTTGGNQPQHF | TGTGCCAGTAGTACCACAGGGGGCAATCAGCCCCAGCATTTT
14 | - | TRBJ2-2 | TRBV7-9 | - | CASSPTGRTGELFF | TGTGCCAGCAGCCCCACAGGGAGAACCGGGGAGCTGTTTTTT
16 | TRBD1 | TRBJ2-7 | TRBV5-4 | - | CASSPALGQGSHEQYF | TGTGCCAGCAGCCCGGCCCTGGGACAGGGGTCCCACGAGCAGTACTTC
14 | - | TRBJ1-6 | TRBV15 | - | CATSRQGLNSPLHF | TGTGCCACCAGCAGACAGGGACTTAATTCACCCCTCCACTTT
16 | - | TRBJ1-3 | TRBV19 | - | CASSLQGTFSGNTIYF | TGTGCCAGTAGTCTACAGGGCACCTTCTCTGGAAACACCATATATTTT
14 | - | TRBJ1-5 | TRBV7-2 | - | CASSLGQSNQPQHF | TGTGCCAGCAGCTTAGGCCAGAGCAATCAGCCCCAGCATTTT
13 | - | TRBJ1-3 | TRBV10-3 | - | CAITLEAGNTIYF | TGTGCCATCACCCTCGAGGCGGGTAACACCATATATTTT
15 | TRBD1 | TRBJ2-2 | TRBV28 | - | CASSRQGVNTGELFF | TGTGCCAGCAGTCGACAGGGTGTAAACACCGGGGAGCTGTTTTTT
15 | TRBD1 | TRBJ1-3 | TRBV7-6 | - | CASSPQGAPGNTIYF | TGTGCCAGCAGCCCACAGGGGGCACCTGGAAACACCATATATTTT
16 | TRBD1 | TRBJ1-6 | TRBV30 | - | CAWSSTTGGYNSPLHF | TGTGCCTGGAGTAGCACAACAGGGGGGTATAATTCACCCCTCCACTTT
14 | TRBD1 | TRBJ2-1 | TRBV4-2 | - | CASSRPGQGFPGFF | TGTGCCAGCAGCCGACCGGGACAGGGGTTCCCGGGGTTCTTC
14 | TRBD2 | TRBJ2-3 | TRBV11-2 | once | CASSLEPTSATQYF | TGTGCCAGCAGCTTAGAGCCCACTAGCGCCACGCAGTATTTT
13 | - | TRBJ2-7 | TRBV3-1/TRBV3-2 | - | CASSRGPSYEQYF | TGTGCCAGCAGCCGAGGGCCCTCCTACGAGCAGTACTTC
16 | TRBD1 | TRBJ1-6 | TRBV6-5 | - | CASSYGFGSGGSPLHF | TGTGCCAGCAGTTACGGGTTCGGGTCAGGGGGCTCACCCCTCCACTTT
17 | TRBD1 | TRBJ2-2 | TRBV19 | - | CASRRLRPGTDTGELFF | TGTGCCAGTAGGCGACTACGTCCCGGGACAGACACCGGGGAGCTGTTTTTT
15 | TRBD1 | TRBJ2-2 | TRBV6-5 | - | CASSYRGPNTGELFF | TGTGCCAGCAGTTACAGGGGGCCGAACACCGGGGAGCTGTTTTTT
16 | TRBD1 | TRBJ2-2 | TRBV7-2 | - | CASSPLGQGASGELFF | TGTGCCAGCAGCCCTCTCGGACAGGGGGCTTCCGGGGAGCTGTTTTTT
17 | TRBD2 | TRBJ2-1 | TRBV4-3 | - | CASSPRLGGSLYNEQFF | TGCGCCAGCAGCCCCCGTTTGGGCGGGAGTTTGTACAATGAGCAGTTCTTC
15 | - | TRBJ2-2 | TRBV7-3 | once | CASSFRLRGTGELFF | TGTGCCAGCAGCTTCCGACTACGAGGCACCGGGGAGCTGTTTTTT
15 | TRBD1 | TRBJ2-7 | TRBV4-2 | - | CASSLNRDRVGEQYF | TGTGCCAGCAGCCTCAACCGGGACAGGGTAGGCGAGCAGTACTTC
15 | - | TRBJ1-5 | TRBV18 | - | CASSPDGQRNQPQHF | TGTGCCAGCTCACCGGATGGACAGCGCAATCAGCCCCAGCATTTT
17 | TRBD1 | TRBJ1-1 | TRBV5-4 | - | CASSLNVIRQGDTEAFF | TGTGCCAGCAGCTTGAACGTTATTCGACAGGGGGACACTGAAGCTTTCTTT
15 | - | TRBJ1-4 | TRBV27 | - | CASSLEYGANEKLFF | TGTGCCAGCAGTTTGGAGTACGGAGCTAATGAAAAACTGTTTTTT
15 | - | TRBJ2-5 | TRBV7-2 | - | CASSLGGHLGETQYF | TGTGCCAGCAGCTTAGGGGGACATCTGGGAGAGACCCAGTACTTC
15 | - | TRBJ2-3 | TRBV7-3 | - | CASSPSASRDRTQYF | TGTGCCAGCAGCCCTTCGGCTAGCCGAGATCGCACGCAGTATTTT
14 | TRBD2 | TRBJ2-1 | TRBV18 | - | CASSPAGDYNEQFF | TGTGCCAGCTCACCAGCGGGGGACTACAATGAGCAGTTCTTC
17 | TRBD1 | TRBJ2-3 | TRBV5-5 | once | CASSLAVLRGLEDTQYF | TGTGCCAGCAGCTTGGCCGTGTTGAGGGGGCTGGAGGATACGCAGTATTTT
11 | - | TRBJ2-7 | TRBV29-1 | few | CSVALAGEQYF | TGCAGCGTTGCCCTAGCCGGCGAGCAGTACTTC
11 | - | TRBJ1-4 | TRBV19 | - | CASTGSEKLFF | TGTGCCAGTACGGGGAGCGAAAAACTGTTTTTT
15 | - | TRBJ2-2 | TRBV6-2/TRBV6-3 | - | CASSLTPPGTGELFF | TGTGCCAGCAGTTTGACCCCACCGGGGACCGGGGAGCTGTTTTTT
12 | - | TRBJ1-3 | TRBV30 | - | CAWRGEGTRFGF | TGTGCCTGGAGGGGGGAGGGGACAAGGTTCGGCTTT
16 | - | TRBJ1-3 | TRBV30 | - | CAWSVPKRFSGNTIYF | TGTGCCTGGAGTGTACCAAAGAGATTCTCTGGAAACACCATATATTTT
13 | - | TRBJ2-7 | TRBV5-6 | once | CASSFRQAYEQYF | TGTGCCAGCAGCTTTAGGCAGGCCTACGAGCAGTACTTC
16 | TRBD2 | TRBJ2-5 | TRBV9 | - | CASSARLAGGSETQYF | TGTGCCAGCAGCGCGAGACTAGCGGGAGGATCAGAGACCCAGTACTTC
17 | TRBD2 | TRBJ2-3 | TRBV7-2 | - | CASSRLAGKTSTDTQYF | TGTGCCAGCAGCCGCTTAGCGGGTAAAACTAGCACAGATACGCAGTATTTT
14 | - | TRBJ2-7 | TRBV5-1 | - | CASSTTGLHPEQYF | TGCGCCAGCAGCACCACGGGACTCCACCCCGAGCAGTACTTC
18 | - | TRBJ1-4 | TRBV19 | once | CASSTHFGTPTTNEKLFF | TGTGCCAGTAGTACCCATTTTGGGACTCCCACAACTAATGAAAAACTGTTTTTT
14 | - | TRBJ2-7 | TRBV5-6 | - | CASSLGSLDSEQYF | TGTGCCAGCAGCTTAGGGAGTCTGGATAGCGAGCAGTACTTC